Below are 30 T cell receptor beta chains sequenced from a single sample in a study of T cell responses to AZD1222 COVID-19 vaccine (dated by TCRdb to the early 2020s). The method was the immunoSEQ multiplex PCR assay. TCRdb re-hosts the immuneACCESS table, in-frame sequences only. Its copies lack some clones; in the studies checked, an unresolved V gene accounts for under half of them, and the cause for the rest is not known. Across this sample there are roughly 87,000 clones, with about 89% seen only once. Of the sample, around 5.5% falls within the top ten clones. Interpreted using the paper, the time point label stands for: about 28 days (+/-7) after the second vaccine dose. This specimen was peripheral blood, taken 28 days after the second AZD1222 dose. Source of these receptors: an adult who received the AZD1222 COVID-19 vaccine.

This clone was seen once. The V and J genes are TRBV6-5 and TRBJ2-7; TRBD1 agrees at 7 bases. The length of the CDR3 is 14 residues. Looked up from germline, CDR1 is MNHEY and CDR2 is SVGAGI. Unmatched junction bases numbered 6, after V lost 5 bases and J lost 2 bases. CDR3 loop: CASSPRDSTYEQYF. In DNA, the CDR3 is TGTGCCAGCAGTCCTCGGGACAGCACCTACGAGCAGTACTTC.

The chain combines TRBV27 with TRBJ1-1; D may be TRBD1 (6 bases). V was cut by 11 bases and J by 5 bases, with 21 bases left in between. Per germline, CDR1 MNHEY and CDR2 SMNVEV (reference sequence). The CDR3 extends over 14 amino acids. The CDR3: CASRNGGAGTEAFF. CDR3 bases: TGTGCCTCTCGAAATGGGGGCGCAGGGACTGAAGCTTTCTTT.

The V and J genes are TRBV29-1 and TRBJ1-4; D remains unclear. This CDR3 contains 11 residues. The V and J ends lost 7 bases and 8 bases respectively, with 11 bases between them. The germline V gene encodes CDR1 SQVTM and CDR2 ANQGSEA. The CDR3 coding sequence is TGCAGCGGGTCGGGCGAGGAAAAACTGTTTTTT. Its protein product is CSGSGEEKLFF.

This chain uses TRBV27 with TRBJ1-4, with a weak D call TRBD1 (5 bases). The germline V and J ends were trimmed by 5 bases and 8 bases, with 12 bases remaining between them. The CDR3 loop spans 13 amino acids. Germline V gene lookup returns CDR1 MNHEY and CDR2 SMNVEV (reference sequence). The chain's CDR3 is CASSNRLTEKLFF. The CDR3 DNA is TGTGCCAGCAGTAACAGGTTGACGGAAAAACTGTTTTTT. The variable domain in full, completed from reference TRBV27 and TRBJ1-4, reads EAQVTQNPRYLITVTGKKLTVTCSQNMNHEYMSWYRQDPGLGLRQIYYSMNVEVTDKGDVPEGYKVSRKEKRNFPLILESPSPNQTSLYFCASSNRLTEKLFFGSGTQLSVL.

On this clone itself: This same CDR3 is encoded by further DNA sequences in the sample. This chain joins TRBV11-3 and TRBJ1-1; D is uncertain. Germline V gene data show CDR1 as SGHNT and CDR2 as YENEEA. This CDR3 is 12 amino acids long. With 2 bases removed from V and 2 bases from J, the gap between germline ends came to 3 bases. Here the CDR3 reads CASSLTNTEAFF. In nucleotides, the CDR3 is TGTGCCAGCAGCTTAACAAACACTGAAGCTTTCTTT.

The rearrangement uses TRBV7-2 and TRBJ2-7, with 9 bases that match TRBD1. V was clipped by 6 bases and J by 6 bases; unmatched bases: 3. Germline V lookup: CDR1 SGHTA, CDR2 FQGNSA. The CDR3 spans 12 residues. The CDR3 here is CASRLTGGEQYF. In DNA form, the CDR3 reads TGTGCCAGCAGACTGACAGGGGGCGAGCAGTACTTC.

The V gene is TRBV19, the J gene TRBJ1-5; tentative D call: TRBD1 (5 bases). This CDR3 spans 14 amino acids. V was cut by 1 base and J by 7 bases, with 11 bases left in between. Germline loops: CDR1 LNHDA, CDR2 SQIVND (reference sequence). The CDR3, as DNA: TGTGCCAGTAGTATAGGAGGGGTCGGACAGCCCCAGCATTTT. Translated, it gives CASSIGGVGQPQHF.

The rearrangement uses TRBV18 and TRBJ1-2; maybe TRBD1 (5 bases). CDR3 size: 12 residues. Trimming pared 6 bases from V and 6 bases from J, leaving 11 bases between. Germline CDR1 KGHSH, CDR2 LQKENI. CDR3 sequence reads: CASSGPGDGYTF. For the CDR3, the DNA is TGTGCCAGCTCTGGGCCGGGGGATGGCTACACCTTC.

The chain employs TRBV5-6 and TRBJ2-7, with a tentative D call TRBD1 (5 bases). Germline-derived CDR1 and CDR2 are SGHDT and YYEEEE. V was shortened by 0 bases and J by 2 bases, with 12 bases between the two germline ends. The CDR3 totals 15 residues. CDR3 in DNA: TGTGCCAGCAGCTTGGCCCCAGGGCCTGCCTACGAGCAGTACTTC. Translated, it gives CASSLAPGPAYEQYF.

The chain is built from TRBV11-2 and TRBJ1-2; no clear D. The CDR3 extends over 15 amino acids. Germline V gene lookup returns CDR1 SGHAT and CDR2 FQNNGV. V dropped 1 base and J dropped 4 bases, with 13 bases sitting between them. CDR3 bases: TGTGCCAGCAGCTTAGCGAACCCCGGGCTCTATGGCTACACCTTC. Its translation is CASSLANPGLYGYTF. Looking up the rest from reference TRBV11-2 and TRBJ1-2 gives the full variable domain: EAGVAQSPRYKIIEKRQSVAFWCNPISGHATLYWYQQILGQGPKLLIQFQNNGVVDDSQLPKDRFSAERLKGVDSTLKIQPAKLEDSAVYLCASSLANPGLYGYTFGSGTRLTVV.

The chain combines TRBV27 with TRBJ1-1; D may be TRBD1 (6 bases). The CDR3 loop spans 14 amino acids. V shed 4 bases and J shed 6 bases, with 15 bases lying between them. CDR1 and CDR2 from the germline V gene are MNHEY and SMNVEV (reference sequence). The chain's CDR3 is CASSWGTRGAEAFF. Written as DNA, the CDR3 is TGTGCCAGCAGTTGGGGAACAAGGGGGGCTGAAGCTTTCTTT.

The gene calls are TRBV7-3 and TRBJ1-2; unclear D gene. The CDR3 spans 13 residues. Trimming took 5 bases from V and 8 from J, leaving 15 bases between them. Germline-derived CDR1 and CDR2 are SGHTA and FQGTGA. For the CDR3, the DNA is TGTGCCAGCAGCCGAAGCGGACGGTTCGGCTACACCTTC. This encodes CASSRSGRFGYTF.

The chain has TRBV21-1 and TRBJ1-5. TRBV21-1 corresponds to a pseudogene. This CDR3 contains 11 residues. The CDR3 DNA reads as TGTGCCAGCAGTTTGAGTCAGCCCCAGCATTTT. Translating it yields CASSLSQPQHF.

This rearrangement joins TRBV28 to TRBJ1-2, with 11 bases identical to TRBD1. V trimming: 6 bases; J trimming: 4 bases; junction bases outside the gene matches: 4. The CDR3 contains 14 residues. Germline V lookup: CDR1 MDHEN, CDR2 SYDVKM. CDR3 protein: CASRDRGLGYGYTF. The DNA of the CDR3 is TGTGCCAGCAGGGACAGGGGGCTCGGCTATGGCTACACCTTC.

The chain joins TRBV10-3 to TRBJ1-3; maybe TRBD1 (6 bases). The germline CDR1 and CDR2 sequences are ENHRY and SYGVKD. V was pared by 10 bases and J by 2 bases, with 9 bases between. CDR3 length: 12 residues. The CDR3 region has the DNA TGTGCCACAGGGACAACTGGAAACACCATATATTTT. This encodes CATGTTGNTIYF.

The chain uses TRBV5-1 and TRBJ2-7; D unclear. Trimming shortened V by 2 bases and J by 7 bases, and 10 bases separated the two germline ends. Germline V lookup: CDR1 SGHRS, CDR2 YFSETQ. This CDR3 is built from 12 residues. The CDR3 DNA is TGCGCCAGCAGCTTTGGAGATTATGAGCAGTACTTC. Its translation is CASSFGDYEQYF. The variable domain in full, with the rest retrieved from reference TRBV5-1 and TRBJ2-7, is KAGVTQTPRYLIKTRGQQVTLSCSPISGHRSVSWYQQTPGQGLQFLFEYFSETQRNKGNFPGRFSGRQFSNSRSEMNVSTLELGDSALYLCASSFGDYEQYFGPGTRLTVT.

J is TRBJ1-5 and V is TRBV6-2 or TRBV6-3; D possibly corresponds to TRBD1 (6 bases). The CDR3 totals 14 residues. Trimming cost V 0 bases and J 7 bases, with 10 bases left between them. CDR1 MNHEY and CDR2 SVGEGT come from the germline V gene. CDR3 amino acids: CASSYSGGVQPQHF. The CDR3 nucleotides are TGTGCCAGCAGTTACTCAGGGGGAGTACAGCCCCAGCATTTT.

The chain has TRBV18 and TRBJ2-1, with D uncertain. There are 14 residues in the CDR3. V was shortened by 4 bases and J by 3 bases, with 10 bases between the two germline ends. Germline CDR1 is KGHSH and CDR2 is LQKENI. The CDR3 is CASSLGWGYNEQFF. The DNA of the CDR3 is TGTGCCAGCTCACTCGGGTGGGGCTACAATGAGCAGTTCTTC.

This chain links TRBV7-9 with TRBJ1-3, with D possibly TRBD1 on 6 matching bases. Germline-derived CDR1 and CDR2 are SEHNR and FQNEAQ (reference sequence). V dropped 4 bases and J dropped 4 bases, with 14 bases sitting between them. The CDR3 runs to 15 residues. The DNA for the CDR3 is TGTGCCAGCAGCTCTACAGGGAAACCCGGAAACACCATATATTTT. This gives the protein CASSSTGKPGNTIYF.

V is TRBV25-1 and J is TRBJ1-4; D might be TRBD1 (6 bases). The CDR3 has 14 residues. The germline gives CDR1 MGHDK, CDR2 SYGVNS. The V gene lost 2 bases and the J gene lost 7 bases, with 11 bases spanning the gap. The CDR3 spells CASSEEGVSEKLFF. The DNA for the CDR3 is TGTGCCAGCAGTGAAGAGGGGGTGAGTGAAAAACTGTTTTTT.

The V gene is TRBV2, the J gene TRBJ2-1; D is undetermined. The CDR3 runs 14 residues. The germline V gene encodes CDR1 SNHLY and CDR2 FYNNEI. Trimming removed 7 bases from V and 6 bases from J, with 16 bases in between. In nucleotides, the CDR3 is TGTGCCAGCACCCAAACGACTGGTTTCAATGAGCAGTTCTTC. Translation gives CASTQTTGFNEQFF.

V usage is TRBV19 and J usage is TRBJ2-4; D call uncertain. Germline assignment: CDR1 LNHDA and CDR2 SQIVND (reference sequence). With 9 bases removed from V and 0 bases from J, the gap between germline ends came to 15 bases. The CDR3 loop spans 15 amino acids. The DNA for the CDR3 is TGTGCCAGCACTCACCCGGGTGTAGCCAAAAACATTCAGTACTTC. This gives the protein CASTHPGVAKNIQYF.

The chain's CDR3 is CASSQAVPGGDDTEAFF. Written as DNA, the CDR3 is TGCGCCAGCAGCCAAGCGGTCCCAGGGGGCGACGACACTGAAGCTTTCTTT. The gene calls are TRBV4-3 and TRBJ1-1, with 8 bases that match TRBD1. Germline V CDR1 and CDR2: LGHNA, YSLEER. CDR3 length: 17 residues. V lost 1 base, J lost 3 bases, and 10 bases stayed unmatched.

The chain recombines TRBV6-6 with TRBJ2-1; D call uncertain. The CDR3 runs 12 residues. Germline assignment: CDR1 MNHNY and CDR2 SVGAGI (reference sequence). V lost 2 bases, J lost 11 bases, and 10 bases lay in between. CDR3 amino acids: CASSYTLYKQFF. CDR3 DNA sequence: TGTGCCAGCAGTTACACCCTGTACAAGCAGTTCTTC.

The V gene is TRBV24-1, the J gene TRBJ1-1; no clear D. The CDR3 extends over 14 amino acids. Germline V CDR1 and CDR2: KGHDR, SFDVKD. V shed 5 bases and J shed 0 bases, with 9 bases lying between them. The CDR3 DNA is TGTGCCACCAGTGGGGGAGTGATGAACACTGAAGCTTTCTTT. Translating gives CATSGGVMNTEAFF.

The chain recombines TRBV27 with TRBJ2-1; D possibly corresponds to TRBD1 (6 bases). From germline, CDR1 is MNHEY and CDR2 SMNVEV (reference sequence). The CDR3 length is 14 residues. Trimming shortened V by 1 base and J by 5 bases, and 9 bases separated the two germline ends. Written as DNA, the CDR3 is TGTGCCAGCAGTTTATGGACAGCGAACAATGAGCAGTTCTTC. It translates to CASSLWTANNEQFF.

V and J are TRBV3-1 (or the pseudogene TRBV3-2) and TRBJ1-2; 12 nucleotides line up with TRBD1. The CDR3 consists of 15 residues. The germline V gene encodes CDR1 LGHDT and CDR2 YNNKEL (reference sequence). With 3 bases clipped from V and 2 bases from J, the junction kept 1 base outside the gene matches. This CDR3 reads CASSQGTGGNYGYTF. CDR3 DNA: TGTGCCAGCAGCCAGGGGACAGGGGGCAACTATGGCTACACCTTC.

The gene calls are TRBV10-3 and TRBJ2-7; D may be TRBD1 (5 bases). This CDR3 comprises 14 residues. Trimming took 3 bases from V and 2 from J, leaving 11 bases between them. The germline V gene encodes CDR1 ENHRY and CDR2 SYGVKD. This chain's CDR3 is CAISDGGAPYEQYF. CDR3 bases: TGTGCCATCAGTGATGGTGGGGCGCCCTACGAGCAGTACTTC.

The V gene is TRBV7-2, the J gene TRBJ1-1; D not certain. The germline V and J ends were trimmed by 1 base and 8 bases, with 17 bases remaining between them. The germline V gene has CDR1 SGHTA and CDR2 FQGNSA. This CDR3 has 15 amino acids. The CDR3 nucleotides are TGTGCCAGCAGCTTAGTAATCGGAGGGTTGGGAGAAGCTTTCTTT. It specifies CASSLVIGGLGEAFF.

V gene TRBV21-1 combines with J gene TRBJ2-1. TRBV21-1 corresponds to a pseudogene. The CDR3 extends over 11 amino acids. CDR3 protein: CASSKMDEQFF. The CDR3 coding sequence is TGTGCCAGCAGCAAGATGGATGAGCAGTTCTTC.